The 20 T cell receptor beta chains below all came from one sample that was sequenced in a study of blood T cell repertoires in COVID-19. Method: immunoSEQ multiplex PCR; TCRdb's copy keeps in-frame clones and lacks some. The sample has 100,000 to 150,000 clones, over 75% seen once. The sample taken for sequencing was peripheral blood. The receptor set was obtained from a man in his forties or fifties with acute or convalescent COVID-19.

This chain joins TRBV24-1 and TRBJ2-1, with 9 bases aligning to TRBD2. This CDR3 has 18 amino acids. The germline V gene has CDR1 KGHDR and CDR2 SFDVKD. Unmatched junction bases numbered 8, after V lost 3 bases and J lost 0 bases. The CDR3 DNA sequence: TGTGCCACCAGTGATCCCGCTAGCGGGACTAGCTCCTACAATGAGCAGTTCTTC. It encodes CATSDPASGTSSYNEQFF.

This rearrangement joins TRBV21-1 to TRBJ1-6; TRBD1 is the table's D call and was not checked against the DNA. TRBV21-1 is described as a pseudogene. This CDR3 region has 14 residues. CDR3 sequence: CASSVPGKNSPLHF. As DNA, the CDR3 is TGTGCCAGCAGCGTCCCAGGGAAAAATTCACCCCTCCACTTT.

This rearrangement joins TRBV7-2 to TRBJ1-4; 9 positions agree with TRBD1. V lost 5 bases, J lost 4 bases, and 5 bases stayed unmatched. CDR1 and CDR2 from the germline V gene are SGHTA and FQGNSA. This CDR3 has 15 amino acids. This CDR3 is CASSTPTGGNEKLFF. CDR3 nucleotide sequence: TGTGCCAGCAGCACCCCGACAGGGGGTAATGAAAAACTGTTTTTT.

This rearrangement joins TRBV18 to TRBJ1-2, with 11 bases identical to TRBD1. Losses at the gene ends were 4 bases for V and 0 bases for J; bases not matched to a gene: 7. The CDR3 runs to 17 residues. Germline V gene data show CDR1 as KGHSH and CDR2 as LQKENI. The CDR3 region has the DNA TGTGCCAGCTCACACCGGACAGGGGGCGAGTCTAACTATGGCTACACCTTC. Encoded protein: CASSHRTGGESNYGYTF.

The rearrangement links TRBV30 to TRBJ2-3; D is possibly TRBD2 (6 bases). Germline assignment: CDR1 GTSNPN and CDR2 SVGIG (reference sequence). CDR3 size: 17 residues. With 0 bases removed from V and 2 bases from J, the gap between germline ends came to 18 bases. The CDR3 reads CAWSVQVGTSHTDTQYF. CDR3 DNA: TGTGCCTGGAGTGTACAAGTTGGAACTAGCCACACAGATACGCAGTATTTT.

V and J are TRBV19 and TRBJ1-5; D might be TRBD1 (5 bases). The CDR3 loop spans 15 amino acids. Germline values: CDR1 LNHDA, CDR2 SQIVND (reference sequence). V was clipped by 3 bases and J by 7 bases, with 16 bases between them. The CDR3 DNA sequence: TGTGCCAGTAGTATGCCCCGGGGGGTCAGCCAGCCCCAGCATTTT. This encodes CASSMPRGVSQPQHF.

The rearrangement uses TRBV7-2 and TRBJ1-3; D gene ambiguous. The V end was cut by 2 bases, the J end by 0 bases, with 8 bases between. Germline V CDR1 and CDR2: SGHTA, FQGNSA. The CDR3 consists of 15 residues. The CDR3 bases are TGTGCCAGCAGCTTATTGTCTACCTCTGGAAACACCATATATTTT. It translates to CASSLLSTSGNTIYF.

The J gene is TRBJ1-2, the V gene TRBV30; D might be TRBD1 (5 bases). V shed 4 bases and J shed 4 bases, with 10 bases lying between them. The CDR3 length is 12 residues. The germline V gene has CDR1 GTSNPN and CDR2 SVGIG (reference sequence). CDR3 residues: CAWKGPLYGYTF. The CDR3 DNA reads as TGTGCCTGGAAGGGGCCCCTCTATGGCTACACCTTC.

The genes are TRBV7-8 and TRBJ2-7; 9 nucleotides align to TRBD2. Germline lookup yields CDR1 SGHVS and CDR2 FQNEAQ. The CDR3 runs 15 residues. J gave up 2 bases and V 2 bases, and 4 bases lay outside the gene matches. The CDR3 sequence is CASSLRLADPYEQYF. CDR3 bases: TGTGCCAGCAGCTTACGACTAGCGGACCCCTACGAGCAGTACTTC.

The chain couples TRBV18 to TRBJ1-2; 10 positions agree with TRBD1. Unmatched junction bases numbered 8, after V lost 3 bases and J lost 13 bases. In germline, CDR1 is KGHSH, CDR2 LQKENI. CDR3 length: 13 amino acids. This chain's CDR3 is CASSPRDRGTSTF. In DNA form, the CDR3 reads TGTGCCAGCTCACCCCGGGACAGGGGAACAAGCACCTTC.

The chain carries TRBV27 and TRBJ2-1; D might be TRBD1 (6 bases). Per germline, CDR1 MNHEY and CDR2 SMNVEV (reference sequence). This CDR3 is built from 17 residues. The V end was cut by 6 bases, the J end by 3 bases, with 21 bases between. CDR3 in amino acids: CASRQIGGTGNYNEQFF. The CDR3 DNA is TGTGCCAGCAGGCAAATCGGAGGAACAGGGAACTACAATGAGCAGTTCTTC.

On this clone itself: The junction differs from germline at one of its ends, possibly a read error. The chain recombines TRBV5-1 with TRBJ2-7, with 8 bases aligning to TRBD2. CDR3 size: 14 residues. Germline CDR1 reads SGHRS; CDR2 reads YFSETQ. CDR3 region: CASSLKAGVEGPRF. In DNA form, the CDR3 reads TGCGCCAGCAGCTTGAAAGCGGGAGTCGAGGGTCCTCGCTTC.

CDR3 sequence: CASSIDRRAEDTQYF. CDR3 nucleotides: TGTGCCAGTAGTATAGACCGGAGGGCGGAAGATACGCAGTATTTT. The gene calls are TRBV19 and TRBJ2-3, with TRBD2 as a possible D gene (6 bases). The CDR3 runs to 15 residues. CDR1 is LNHDA and CDR2 is SQIVND in the germline V gene (reference sequence). V lost 0 bases and J lost 5, with 12 bases in between.

The chain has TRBV7-2 and TRBJ2-3, with D tentatively TRBD2 (5 bases). V gave up 3 bases and J gave up 0 bases, with 10 bases separating them. The V gene's germline CDR1 is SGHTA and CDR2 FQGNSA. The CDR3 loop spans 15 amino acids. Here the CDR3 DNA reads TGTGCCAGCAGCTTTGGCGGGCCTAGCACAGATACGCAGTATTTT. Translated: CASSFGGPSTDTQYF.

The chain couples TRBV11-3 to TRBJ2-3; 8 positions agree with TRBD1. The V and J ends lost 4 bases and 2 bases, in that order; junction bases with no gene match: 5. In germline, CDR1 is SGHNT, CDR2 YENEEA. The CDR3 is made up of 15 amino acids. CDR3 sequence: CASSSRTGTTDTQYF. Written as DNA, the CDR3 is TGTGCCAGCAGCTCGCGGACAGGGACCACAGATACGCAGTATTTT.

This sequence joins TRBV29-1 and TRBJ1-1; D unclear. Trimming took off 1 base at V and 4 bases at J, with 7 bases between the two ends. Germline loops: CDR1 SQVTM, CDR2 ANQGSEA. The CDR3 covers 12 residues. The CDR3 nucleotides read TGCAGCGTTGAAGTGGGAGGCACTGAAGCTTTCTTT. Residues: CSVEVGGTEAFF. The full variable domain, rest sourced from reference TRBV29-1 and TRBJ1-1, is SAVISQKPSRDICQRGTSLTIQCQVDSQVTMMFWYRQQPGQSLTLIATANQGSEATYESGFVIDKFPISRPNLTFSTLTVSNMSPEDSSIYLCSVEVGGTEAFFGQGTRLTVV.

The rearrangement uses TRBV18 and TRBJ2-3; 8 bases map to TRBD1. Per germline, CDR1 KGHSH and CDR2 LQKENI. Germline trimming cut 2 bases from V and 2 bases from J; bases unmatched to any gene: 3. The CDR3 consists of 15 residues. DNA of the CDR3: TGTGCCAGCTCACCAGGGACAGGTAACACAGATACGCAGTATTTT. Its translation is CASSPGTGNTDTQYF. The entire variable domain, with the rest obtained from reference TRBV18 and TRBJ2-3, is as follows: NAGVMQNPRHLVRRRGQEARLRCSPMKGHSHVYWYRQLPEEGLKFMVYLQKENIIDESGMPKERFSAEFPKEGPSILRIQQVVRGDSAAYFCASSPGTGNTDTQYFGPGTRLTVL.

The V and J genes are TRBV14 and TRBJ1-2, with 9 nucleotides matching TRBD1. The germline V gene has CDR1 SGHDN and CDR2 FVKESK. This CDR3 spans 15 amino acids. The J segment lost 8 bases and the V segment lost 4 bases, leaving 11 bases of the junction unmatched. The CDR3, as DNA: TGTGCCAGCAGCCCTACCGGGACAGGGCCGTGGGGCTACACCTTC. Its protein product is CASSPTGTGPWGYTF. The full variable domain, its missing parts supplied by reference TRBV14 and TRBJ1-2, is EAGVTQFPSHSVIEKGQTVTLRCDPISGHDNLYWYRRVMGKEIKFLLHFVKESKQDESGMPNNRFLAERTGGTYSTLKVQPAELEDSGVYFCASSPTGTGPWGYTFGSGTRLTVV.

The V and J genes are TRBV9 and TRBJ2-7; D call uncertain. CDR3 length: 14 amino acids. The germline V and J ends were trimmed by 2 bases and 1 base, with 10 bases remaining between them. CDR1 SGDLS and CDR2 YYNGEE come from the germline V gene. Written as DNA, the CDR3 is TGTGCCAGCAGCGTGAAGGAGCAGTCCTACGAGCAGTACTTC. Translation gives CASSVKEQSYEQYF.

This chain uses TRBV6-1 with TRBJ2-7; 8 positions match TRBD1. CDR1 is MNHNS, CDR2 SASEGT, per germline. The CDR3 extends over 14 amino acids. V lost 3 bases and J lost 5; bases outside the gene matches: 6. CDR3 bases: TGTGCCAGCAGTGAGACAGGGGAGAGGGACGAGCAGTACTTC. Residues: CASSETGERDEQYF.